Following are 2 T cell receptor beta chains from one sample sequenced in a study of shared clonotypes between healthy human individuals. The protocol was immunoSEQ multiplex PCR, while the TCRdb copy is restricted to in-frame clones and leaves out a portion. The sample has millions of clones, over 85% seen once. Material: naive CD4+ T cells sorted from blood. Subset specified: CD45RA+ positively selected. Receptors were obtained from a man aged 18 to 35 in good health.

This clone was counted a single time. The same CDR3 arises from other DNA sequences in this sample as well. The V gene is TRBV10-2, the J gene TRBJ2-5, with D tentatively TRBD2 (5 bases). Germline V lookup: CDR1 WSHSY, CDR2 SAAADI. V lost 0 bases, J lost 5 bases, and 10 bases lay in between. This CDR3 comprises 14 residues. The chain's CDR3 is CASSESGRGETQYF. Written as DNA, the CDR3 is TGCGCCAGCAGTGAGTCGGGCAGAGGGGAGACCCAGTACTTC.

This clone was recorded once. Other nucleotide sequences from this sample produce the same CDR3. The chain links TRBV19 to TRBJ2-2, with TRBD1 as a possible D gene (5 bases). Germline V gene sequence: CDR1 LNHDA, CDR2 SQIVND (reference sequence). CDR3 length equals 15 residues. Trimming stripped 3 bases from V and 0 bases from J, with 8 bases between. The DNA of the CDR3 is TGTGCCAGTAGTATTCAGGGCTCGAACACCGGGGAGCTGTTTTTT. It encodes CASSIQGSNTGELFF.